The 17 T cell receptor beta chains below all came from one sample that was sequenced in a study of cytomegalovirus exposure and HLA in healthy donors. PCR involved 60 Vbeta and 13 Jbeta primers. TCRdb keeps only in-frame clones here, not all; method: immunoSEQ multiplex PCR. The sample shows about 150,000 clones, approximately 80% of them seen only once. Sequencing was carried out using PBMCs. The origin of the receptors is a young man in good health and CMV-seropositive.

The J gene is TRBJ1-1, the V gene TRBV6-6; 8 nucleotides match TRBD1. Germline V gene data show CDR1 as MNHNY and CDR2 as SVGAGI (reference sequence). The CDR3 covers 14 residues. V lost 6 bases to trimming and J lost 7 bases; unmatched junction nucleotides: 10. This CDR3 is CASSWTGTGDEAFF. The CDR3 nucleotides are TGTGCCAGCAGCTGGACCGGGACAGGAGATGAAGCTTTCTTT.

The rearrangement links TRBV4-2 to TRBJ1-3; TRBD1 is a possible D gene (6 bases). The CDR3 covers 17 residues. V gave up 0 bases and J gave up 5 bases, with 17 bases separating them. CDR1 is LGHNA and CDR2 is YNFKEQ in the germline V gene. CDR3 coding DNA: TGTGCCAGCAGCCAAGATCGGACAGACGCTCGAAGAAACACCATATATTTT. This gives the protein CASSQDRTDARRNTIYF.

The chain carries TRBV30 and TRBJ2-1, with TRBD2 matching over 12 bases. The V gene end was trimmed by 3 bases and the J gene end by 6 bases; junction bases not matched to a gene: 3. Germline V gene data show CDR1 as GTSNPN and CDR2 as SVGIG (reference sequence). The CDR3 is made up of 14 amino acids. The chain's CDR3 is CAWRTSGRGNEQFF. CDR3 nucleotide sequence: TGTGCCTGGAGGACTAGCGGGAGAGGCAATGAGCAGTTCTTC.

This clone was seen once. J is TRBJ2-1 and V is TRBV4-2, with TRBD2 matching over 10 bases. CDR1 is LGHNA, CDR2 YNFKEQ, per germline. V lost 0 bases to trimming and J lost 2 bases; unmatched junction nucleotides: 7. The CDR3 consists of 18 residues. The CDR3 DNA reads TGTGCCAGCAGCCAAGAATGGATCGGACTAGCGGCCTACAATGAGCAGTTCTTC. Translated: CASSQEWIGLAAYNEQFF.

This clone was found once. The chain employs TRBV9 and TRBJ2-3; TRBD2 might be the D (6 bases). V was cut by 0 bases and J by 2 bases, with 10 bases left in between. The germline CDR1 and CDR2 sequences are SGDLS and YYNGEE. The CDR3 length is 15 residues. CDR3 DNA: TGTGCCAGCAGCGTAGCGGGAGCGGTCACAGATACGCAGTATTTT. It encodes CASSVAGAVTDTQYF. The full variable domain, rest sourced from reference TRBV9 and TRBJ2-3, is DSGVTQTPKHLITATGQRVTLRCSPRSGDLSVYWYQQSLDQGLQFLIQYYNGEERAKGNILERFSAQQFPDLHSELNLSSLELGDSALYFCASSVAGAVTDTQYFGPGTRLTVL.

This clone was found once. This rearrangement joins TRBV28 to TRBJ2-7; 8 bases agree with TRBD1. V dropped 5 bases and J dropped 4; count of bases not matched to a gene: 13. Germline CDR1 is MDHEN and CDR2 is SYDVKM. This CDR3 is built from 16 residues. CDR3 DNA: TGTGCCAGCAGTCCTACCCCCGGGACAGGCATTTACGAGCAGTACTTC. Protein sequence: CASSPTPGTGIYEQYF.

A few counts support this clone. This sample includes further DNA sequences coding for the same CDR3. The gene calls are TRBV11-2 and TRBJ2-7; TRBD1 matches 8 bases. The CDR3 contains 15 residues. Germline assignment: CDR1 SGHAT and CDR2 FQNNGV. V dropped 0 bases and J dropped 3; count of bases not matched to a gene: 4. Here the CDR3 reads CASSLEFGQGYEQYF. CDR3 in DNA: TGTGCCAGCAGCTTAGAGTTCGGACAGGGCTACGAGCAGTACTTC.

The CDR3, as DNA: TGCGCCAGCAGCTTGGTCGTAGCGGGAGGTACTAGCACAGATACGCAGTATTTT. It translates to CASSLVVAGGTSTDTQYF. The rearrangement links TRBV5-1 to TRBJ2-3; TRBD2 agrees at 10 bases. In germline, CDR1 is SGHRS, CDR2 YFSETQ. V gave up 0 bases and J gave up 0 bases; unmatched junction bases: 7. The CDR3 runs to 18 residues.

The CDR3 protein is CASRVMTDPREINTEAFF. The CDR3 nucleotides read TGTGCCAGCCGGGTGATGACGGATCCTCGGGAGATAAACACTGAAGCTTTCTTT. V and J are TRBV5-6 and TRBJ1-1, with D unclear. The CDR3 runs to 18 residues. Germline V gene data show CDR1 as SGHDT and CDR2 as YYEEEE. Trimming removed 7 bases at V and 2 bases at J, with 27 bases between.

The chain recombines TRBV5-1 with TRBJ1-4; tentative D call: TRBD1 (6 bases). The CDR3 covers 14 residues. Per germline, CDR1 SGHRS and CDR2 YFSETQ. V dropped 4 bases and J dropped 3 bases, with 10 bases sitting between them. The CDR3 protein is CASSRRTANEKLFF. The CDR3 DNA is TGCGCCAGCAGCCGTAGGACAGCTAATGAAAAACTGTTTTTT.

The gene calls are TRBV2 and TRBJ2-2; 8 bases map to TRBD1. The trim removed 6 bases at V and 4 bases at J, leaving 10 bases unmatched. There are 16 residues in the CDR3. CDR1 and CDR2 (germline): SNHLY, FYNNEI. This chain's CDR3 is CASRRLTGATTGELFF. CDR3 nucleotides: TGTGCCAGCAGACGGTTGACAGGGGCGACCACCGGGGAGCTGTTTTTT.

The rearrangement links TRBV28 to TRBJ1-1; no firm D call. Germline V gene lookup returns CDR1 MDHEN and CDR2 SYDVKM. V was cut by 5 bases and J by 2 bases, with 3 bases left in between. This CDR3 has 11 amino acids. The CDR3, as DNA: TGTGCCAGCAGTAGCAACACTGAAGCTTTCTTT. As protein: CASSSNTEAFF.

This chain connects TRBV7-2 to TRBJ1-4, with a weak D call TRBD1 (5 bases). CDR1 SGHTA and CDR2 FQGNSA come from the germline V gene. The CDR3 is 15 residues long. V lost 1 base and J 6 bases, leaving 12 bases between the germline ends. The CDR3 loop is CASSLGRGEHEKLFF. Here the CDR3 DNA reads TGTGCCAGCAGCTTAGGTCGGGGGGAGCATGAAAAACTGTTTTTT. The full variable domain, rest sourced from reference TRBV7-2 and TRBJ1-4, is GAGVSQSPSNKVTEKGKDVELRCDPISGHTALYWYRQSLGQGLEFLIYFQGNSAPDKSGLPSDRFSAERTGGSVSTLTIQRTQQEDSAVYLCASSLGRGEHEKLFFGSGTQLSVL.

This rearrangement joins TRBV5-1 to TRBJ2-5, with D possibly being TRBD2 (5 bases). Germline CDR1 SGHRS, CDR2 YFSETQ. V was cut by 4 bases and J by 0 bases, with 7 bases left in between. The CDR3 is 13 residues long. This CDR3 reads CASSPDYQETQYF. The CDR3 nucleotides read TGCGCCAGCAGCCCGGACTACCAAGAGACCCAGTACTTC.

This chain joins TRBV7-3 and TRBJ2-3; 9 bases are shared with TRBD2. Germline-derived CDR1 and CDR2 are SGHTA and FQGTGA. The ends lost 2 bases at V and 0 bases at J; junction bases unmatched: 6. CDR3 length equals 17 residues. The CDR3 coding sequence is TGTGCCAGCAGCTTAGCGGGAGGGTCCCTTAGCACAGATACGCAGTATTTT. Amino acid sequence: CASSLAGGSLSTDTQYF. Together with reference TRBV7-3 and TRBJ2-3, the CDR3 gives the full variable domain: GAGVSQTPSNKVTEKGKYVELRCDPISGHTALYWYRQSLGQGPEFLIYFQGTGAADDSGLPNDRFFAVRPEGSVSTLKIQRTERGDSAVYLCASSLAGGSLSTDTQYFGPGTRLTVL.

The rearrangement joins TRBV4-1 to TRBJ2-7; D might be TRBD2 (7 bases). The CDR3 extends over 17 amino acids. The V and J ends lost 1 base and 7 bases respectively, with 23 bases between them. Germline V gene lookup returns CDR1 MGHRA and CDR2 YSYEKL. The CDR3 sequence is CASSQGVVPGGRGEQYF. CDR3 coding DNA: TGCGCCAGCAGCCAAGGGGTTGTTCCGGGGGGCCGGGGAGAGCAGTACTTC.

This clone appeared a few times. The chain employs TRBV6-5 and TRBJ1-2, with TRBD1 matching over 8 bases. V was pared by 6 bases and J by 0 bases, with 6 bases of the junction left unmatched. Germline V gene lookup returns CDR1 MNHEY and CDR2 SVGAGI. The CDR3 contains 15 residues. The CDR3 DNA is TGTGCCAGCAGGGTCAGGGGGCAGCCTAACTATGGCTACACCTTC. Amino acids: CASRVRGQPNYGYTF.